This T cell receptor (beta chain) stems from a study of cytomegalovirus exposure and HLA in healthy donors. Healthy bone marrow donors supplied every sample. PCR primers comprised 60 Vbeta and 13 Jbeta primers. TCRdb keeps only in-frame clones here, not all; method: immunoSEQ multiplex PCR. This repertoire shows over 150,000 clones, around 86% found once; its top ten account for 6.5%. Trimming pared 5 bases from V and 0 bases from J, leaving 8 bases between. CDR1 is SGHAT and CDR2 is FQNNGV in the germline V gene. The CDR3 sequence is 14 residues long. The material sequenced was PBMCs. The V and J genes are TRBV11-2 and TRBJ2-1; tentatively, D is TRBD1 (5 bases). This TCR was sampled from a woman aged 45-60 years in good health and CMV-seropositive. CDR3 DNA sequence: TGTGCCAGCAGCCCAGGGTACTCCTACAATGAGCAGTTCTTC. Protein: CASSPGYSYNEQFF.